The present entry profiles one T cell receptor beta chain with its context. This entry comes from a study of blood T cell repertoires in COVID-19. For the study at large: Acute and convalescent COVID-19 specimens originated in the United States, Italy and Spain. PBMCs, B-cell-depleted T cells, or T cells provided the cDNA or gDNA that made up the material.

CDR3 length equals 15 residues. Unmatched junction bases numbered 3, after V lost 5 bases and J lost 3 bases. CDR1 and CDR2 (germline): LNHNV, YYDKDF (reference sequence). Original handling: Estimates of nucleated cell counts were drawn from the amplification of reference gene primers. Generated by immunoSEQ multiplex PCR, the TCRdb table keeps only in-frame clones and is missing some. V and J calls and clone size come straight from that table; D and trimming were deduced from the DNA. The table records fewer than 350,000 clones, approximately 88% of them present only once. The chain recombines TRBV15 with TRBJ2-1; 11 bases match TRBD2. This clonotype was obtained from a man younger than 35 with active or convalescent COVID-19. Source material: peripheral blood. CDR3 in amino acids: CATSLAGGNYNEQFF. CDR3 DNA: TGTGCCACCAGCCTAGCGGGAGGAAACTACAATGAGCAGTTCTTC. Full variable domain (rest looked up from reference TRBV15 and TRBJ2-1): DAMVIQNPRYQVTQFGKPVTLSCSQTLNHNVMYWYQQKSSQAPKLLFHYYDKDFNNEADTPDNFQSRRPNTSFCFLDIRSPGLGDTAMYLCATSLAGGNYNEQFFGPGTRLTVL.